Included here is one TCR beta chain sequence, with context. Its antigen is undetermined. The data were obtained in a study of cytomegalovirus exposure and HLA in healthy donors. A multiplex PCR was run with 60 Vbeta primers and 13 Jbeta primers. Profiled with immunoSEQ multiplex PCR; TCRdb holds only in-frame clones, not every one. This table holds some 110,000 clones, more than 65% found once. There are 16 residues in the CDR3. Germline CDR1 reads LNHDA; CDR2 reads SQIVND (reference sequence). Trimming took 6 bases from V and 7 from J, leaving 24 bases between them. Study-level results: Reports described diagnosis of cytomegalovirus status by the classifier as highly specific and sensitive. HLA alleles showed associations with about 17,000 TCR beta sequences in a later analysis, at a 0.05 false discovery rate. The presence/absence work took it that sequencing depth was about the same across donors. In an earlier analysis, about 87% or about 30%: the productive usage of most TCR beta V segments.

The material sequenced was PBMCs. The sequence was obtained from a woman between 50 and 59 years old in good health and CMV-seropositive. The gene calls are TRBV19 and TRBJ1-2; D remains unclear. The CDR3 spells CASRLNREGGVRGYTF. CDR3 DNA sequence: TGTGCCAGTAGACTCAACCGGGAGGGCGGCGTGCGTGGCTACACCTTC.